This T cell receptor (beta chain) was sequenced in a study of cytomegalovirus exposure and HLA in healthy donors. As for this clone: What it recognizes is unknown.

The assay was immunoSEQ multiplex PCR, and TCRdb's table has in-frame clones only and misses some. The sample carries about 130,000 clones, about 80% recorded once. From germline, CDR1 is LNHDA and CDR2 SQIVND (reference sequence). This CDR3 spans 14 amino acids. Trimming stripped 8 bases from V and 4 bases from J, with 15 bases between. Study conclusions and caveats: In vitro testing confirmed a few CMV-associated chains as specific for CMV antigens. TCR beta chains numbering approximately 150 were designated cytomegalovirus-associated.

The chain uses TRBV19 and TRBJ2-1; possibly TRBD2 for D (6 bases). The TCR comes from a man aged 25-45 years in good health and CMV-seropositive. The sample comprised PBMCs. The CDR3: CASARPGLYNEQFF. The CDR3 nucleotides are TGTGCCAGTGCTAGGCCGGGACTTTACAATGAGCAGTTCTTC.